The 9 T cell receptor beta chains given below trace back to one sample, sequenced in a study of T-cell memory formation after mild COVID-19. Each CDR3 protein gets one entry after TCRdb re-called the 5' RACE reads with MiXCR. The sample records roughly 480,000 distinct CDR3 sequences, around a quarter being singletons. The sequenced sample was PBMCs or a T cell subset sorted from them (not recorded which). The receptor source for this set is an adult woman who had mild COVID-19 (a few samples of this study predate the infection). Cell type and time point are not known.

This clonotype was seen a few times. The V gene is TRBV28, the J gene TRBJ2-7; 7 bases align to TRBD2. V lost 2 bases to trimming and J lost 3 bases; unmatched junction nucleotides: 4. The length of the CDR3 is 14 residues. Per germline, CDR1 MDHEN and CDR2 SYDVKM. CDR3 coding DNA: TGTGCCAGCAGTTTAGGCGGGAGTAACTACGAGCAGTACTTC. It specifies CASSLGGSNYEQYF.

The table lists this clonotype with a few counts. The chain couples TRBV7-8 to TRBJ1-2, with 7 positions matching TRBD1. V dropped 1 base and J dropped 4; count of bases not matched to a gene: 6. The germline V gene has CDR1 SGHVS and CDR2 FQNEAQ. CDR3 length: 15 residues. CDR3 residues: CASSLGTGVVYGYTF. The CDR3 region has the DNA TGTGCCAGCAGCTTAGGTACAGGGGTTGTCTATGGCTACACCTTC.

This clonotype was seen only a few times. This chain connects TRBV6-2 or TRBV6-3 to TRBJ1-2; 7 bases agree with TRBD1. The CDR3 is made up of 15 amino acids. Germline-derived CDR1 and CDR2 are MNHEY and SVGEGT. V was pared by 0 bases and J by 4 bases, with 5 bases of the junction left unmatched. The CDR3 nucleotides read TGTGCCAGCAGTTACTCGTCGACAGGGACCTATGGCTACACCTTC. Translating gives CASSYSSTGTYGYTF.

The J gene is TRBJ2-7, the V gene TRBV5-1; D is possibly TRBD1 (6 bases). V was clipped by 4 bases and J by 3 bases, with 20 bases between them. CDR3 length: 16 residues. Germline V CDR1 and CDR2: SGHRS, YFSETQ. Here the CDR3 reads CASSRRPGQGSYEQYF. Here the CDR3 DNA reads TGCGCCAGCAGCCGCCGGCCGGGACAAGGGAGCTACGAGCAGTACTTC.

This clonotype turned up a few times. The V call is TRBV24-1, the J call TRBJ2-3; 7 bases map to TRBD1. This CDR3 is 15 amino acids long. The trim removed 6 bases at V and 2 bases at J, leaving 7 bases unmatched. Germline V gene sequence: CDR1 KGHDR, CDR2 SFDVKD. DNA of the CDR3: TGTGCCACCAGTACCGGGACAGTGTACACAGATACGCAGTATTTT. It encodes CATSTGTVYTDTQYF.

This clonotype was detected a few times. The J gene is TRBJ2-1, the V gene TRBV19; D uncertain. V gave up 6 bases and J gave up 0 bases, with 15 bases separating them. The V gene's germline CDR1 is LNHDA and CDR2 SQIVND (reference sequence). The CDR3 totals 16 residues. This chain's CDR3 is CASSPWSASSYNEQFF. The DNA of the CDR3 is TGTGCCAGTAGCCCCTGGAGCGCGAGCTCCTACAATGAGCAGTTCTTC.

V gene TRBV12-3 or TRBV12-4 combines with J gene TRBJ2-7, with a weak D call TRBD2 (7 bases). CDR3 length: 16 residues. The germline V and J ends were trimmed by 5 bases and 1 base, with 18 bases remaining between them. CDR3 nucleotide sequence: TGTGCCAGCAGTCCTACTGGGGGGGGCGATTCCTACGAGCAGTACTTC. Protein: CASSPTGGGDSYEQYF.

Only a few counts were recorded for this clonotype. The chain links TRBV4-1 to TRBJ2-7; 10 positions match TRBD1. The CDR3 length is 15 residues. The germline V gene has CDR1 MGHRA and CDR2 YSYEKL. J lost 4 bases, V lost 5 bases, and 8 bases had no gene match. The CDR3 coding sequence is TGCGCCAGCAGCGACAAGACAGGGGGCTGGTACGAGCAGTACTTC. It encodes CASSDKTGGWYEQYF.

The V gene is TRBV24-1, the J gene TRBJ2-3; 9 bases match TRBD2. Germline CDR1 reads KGHDR; CDR2 reads SFDVKD. The CDR3 has 16 amino acids. Trimming at V came to 4 bases and at J to 2 bases, leaving 6 bases not matched to a gene. The CDR3 protein is CATSEPTSGDTDTQYF. CDR3 DNA: TGTGCCACCAGTGAGCCGACTAGCGGAGACACAGATACGCAGTATTTT.